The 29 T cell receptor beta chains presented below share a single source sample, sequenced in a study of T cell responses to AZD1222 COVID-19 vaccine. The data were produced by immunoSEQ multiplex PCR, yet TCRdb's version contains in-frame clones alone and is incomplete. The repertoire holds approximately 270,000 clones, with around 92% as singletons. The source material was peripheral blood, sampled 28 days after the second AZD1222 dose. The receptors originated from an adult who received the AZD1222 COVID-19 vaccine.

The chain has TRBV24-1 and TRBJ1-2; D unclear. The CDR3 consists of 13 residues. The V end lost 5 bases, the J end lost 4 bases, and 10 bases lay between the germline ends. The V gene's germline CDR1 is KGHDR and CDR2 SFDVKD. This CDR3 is CATSVSGSYGYTF. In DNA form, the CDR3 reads TGTGCCACCAGTGTGTCTGGGAGCTATGGCTACACCTTC.

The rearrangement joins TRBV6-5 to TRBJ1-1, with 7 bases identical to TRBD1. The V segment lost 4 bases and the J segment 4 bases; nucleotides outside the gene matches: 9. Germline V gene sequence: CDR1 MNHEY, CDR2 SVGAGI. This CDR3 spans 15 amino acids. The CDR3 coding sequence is TGTGCCAGCAGTTCCCGGGACAGAGGTAGCACTGAAGCTTTCTTT. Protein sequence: CASSSRDRGSTEAFF.

The CDR3 sequence: CASSPRGTGGADTQYF. As DNA, the CDR3 is TGTGCCAGCTCACCCCGCGGGACAGGGGGAGCGGATACGCAGTATTTT. The chain links TRBV18 to TRBJ2-3; the match to TRBD1 covers 11 bases. Per the germline V gene, CDR1 is KGHSH and CDR2 is LQKENI. Trimming cost V 3 bases and J 6 bases; bases outside gene matches: 8. The CDR3 contains 16 residues.

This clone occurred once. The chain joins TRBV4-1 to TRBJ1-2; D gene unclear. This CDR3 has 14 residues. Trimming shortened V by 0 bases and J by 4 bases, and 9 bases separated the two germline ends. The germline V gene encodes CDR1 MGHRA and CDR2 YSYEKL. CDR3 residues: CASSQEIGTYGYTF. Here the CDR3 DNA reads TGCGCCAGCAGCCAAGAAATAGGTACCTATGGCTACACCTTC.

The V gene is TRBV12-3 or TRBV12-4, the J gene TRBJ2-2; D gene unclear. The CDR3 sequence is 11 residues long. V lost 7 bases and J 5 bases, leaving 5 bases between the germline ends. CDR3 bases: TGTGCCAGCATGGGGACCGGGGAGCTGTTTTTT. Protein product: CASMGTGELFF.

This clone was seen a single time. CDR3 amino acids: CASSQWTGLVEQFF. In DNA form, the CDR3 reads TGTGCCAGCAGCCAATGGACAGGGTTGGTTGAGCAGTTCTTC. The rearrangement joins TRBV6-2 or TRBV6-3 to TRBJ2-1; 8 nucleotides line up with TRBD1. With 6 bases clipped from V and 9 bases from J, the junction kept 10 bases outside the gene matches. The CDR3 totals 14 residues. From germline, CDR1 is MNHEY and CDR2 SVGEGT.

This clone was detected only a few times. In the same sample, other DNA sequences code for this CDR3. CDR3 loop: CASSSSYEQYF. CDR3 nucleotides: TGCGCCAGCAGCTCCTCCTACGAGCAGTACTTC. This chain connects TRBV5-1 to TRBJ2-7; D is ambiguous. The V end lost 3 bases, the J end lost 0 bases, and 1 base lay between the germline ends. The CDR3 sequence is 11 residues long. The germline gives CDR1 SGHRS, CDR2 YFSETQ. The full variable domain, with the rest looked up from reference TRBV5-1 and TRBJ2-7, is KAGVTQTPRYLIKTRGQQVTLSCSPISGHRSVSWYQQTPGQGLQFLFEYFSETQRNKGNFPGRFSGRQFSNSRSEMNVSTLELGDSALYLCASSSSYEQYFGPGTRLTVT.

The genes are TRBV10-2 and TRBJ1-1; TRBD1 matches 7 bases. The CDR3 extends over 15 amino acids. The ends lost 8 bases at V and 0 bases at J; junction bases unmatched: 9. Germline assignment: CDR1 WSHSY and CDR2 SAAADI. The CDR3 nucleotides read TGCGCCAGCGAACCCAAGGGGACAGTGAACACTGAAGCTTTCTTT. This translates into CASEPKGTVNTEAFF.

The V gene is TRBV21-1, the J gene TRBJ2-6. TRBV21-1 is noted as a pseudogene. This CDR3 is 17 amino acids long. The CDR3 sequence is CASSKFFRRSGANVLTF. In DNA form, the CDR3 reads TGTGCCAGCAGCAAGTTTTTCAGACGCTCTGGGGCCAACGTCCTGACTTTC.

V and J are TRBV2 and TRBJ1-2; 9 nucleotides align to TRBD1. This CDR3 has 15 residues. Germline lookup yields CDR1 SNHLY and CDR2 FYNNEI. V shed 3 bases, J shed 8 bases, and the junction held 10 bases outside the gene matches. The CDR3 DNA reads TGTGCCAGCAGTGACTCCCTCGGGACAGGGACCGGCTACACCTTC. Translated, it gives CASSDSLGTGTGYTF.

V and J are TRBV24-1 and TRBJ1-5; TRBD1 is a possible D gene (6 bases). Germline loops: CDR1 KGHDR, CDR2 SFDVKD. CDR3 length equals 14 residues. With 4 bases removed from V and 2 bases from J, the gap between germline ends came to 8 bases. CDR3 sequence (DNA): TGTGCCACCAGTGACTCAGGGGGCAATCAGCCCCAGCATTTT. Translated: CATSDSGGNQPQHF.

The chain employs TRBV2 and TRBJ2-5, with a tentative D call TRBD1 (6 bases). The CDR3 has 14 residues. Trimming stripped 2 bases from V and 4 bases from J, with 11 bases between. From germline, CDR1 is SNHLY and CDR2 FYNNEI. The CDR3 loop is CASSEIRGSETQYF. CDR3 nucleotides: TGTGCCAGCAGTGAAATAAGGGGGTCAGAGACCCAGTACTTC.

The CDR3 coding sequence is TGTGCCAGCAGCTTAAATTGGGAAAAACTGTTTTTT. It yields the protein CASSLNWEKLFF. The chain employs TRBV11-3 and TRBJ1-4; no definite D call. The CDR3 sequence is 12 residues long. The ends were cut back, 2 bases at V and 8 bases at J, with 6 bases in the middle. The germline V gene encodes CDR1 SGHNT and CDR2 YENEEA.

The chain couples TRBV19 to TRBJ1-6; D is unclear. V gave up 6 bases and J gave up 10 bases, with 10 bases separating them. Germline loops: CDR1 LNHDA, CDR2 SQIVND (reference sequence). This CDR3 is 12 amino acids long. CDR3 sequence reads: CASRERLSPLHF. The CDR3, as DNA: TGTGCCAGTAGAGAAAGACTATCACCCCTCCACTTT.

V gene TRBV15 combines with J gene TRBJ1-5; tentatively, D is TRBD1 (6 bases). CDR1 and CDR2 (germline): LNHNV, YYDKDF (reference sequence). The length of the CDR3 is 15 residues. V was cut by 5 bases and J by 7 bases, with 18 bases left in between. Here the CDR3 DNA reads TGTGCCACCAGCCCCGGTACGGGGGCGAGACAGCCCCAGCATTTT. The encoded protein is CATSPGTGARQPQHF.

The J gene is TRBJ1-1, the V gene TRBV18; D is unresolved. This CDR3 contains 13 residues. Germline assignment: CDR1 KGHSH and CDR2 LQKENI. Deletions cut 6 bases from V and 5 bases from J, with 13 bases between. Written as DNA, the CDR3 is TGTGCCAGCTCGACGGGCCAGAAGACTGAAGCTTTCTTT. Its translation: CASSTGQKTEAFF.

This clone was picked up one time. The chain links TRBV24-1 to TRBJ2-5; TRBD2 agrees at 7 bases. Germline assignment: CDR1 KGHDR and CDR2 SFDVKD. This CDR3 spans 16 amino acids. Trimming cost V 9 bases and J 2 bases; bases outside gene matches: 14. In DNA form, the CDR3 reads TGTGCCACCGCAGATTCGATTGCTAGCGGTCAAGAGACCCAGTACTTC. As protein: CATADSIASGQETQYF.

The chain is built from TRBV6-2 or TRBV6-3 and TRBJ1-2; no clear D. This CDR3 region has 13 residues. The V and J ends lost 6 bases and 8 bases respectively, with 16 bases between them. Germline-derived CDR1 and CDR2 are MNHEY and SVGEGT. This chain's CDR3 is CASSAFGPGGYTF. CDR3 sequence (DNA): TGTGCCAGCAGCGCCTTTGGGCCCGGGGGCTACACCTTC.

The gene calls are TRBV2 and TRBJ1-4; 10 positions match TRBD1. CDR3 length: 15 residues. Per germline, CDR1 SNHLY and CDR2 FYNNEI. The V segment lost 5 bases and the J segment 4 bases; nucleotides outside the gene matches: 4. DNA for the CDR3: TGTGCCAGCAGTTTTGGGACAGGGGTTAATGAAAAACTGTTTTTT. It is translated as CASSFGTGVNEKLFF.

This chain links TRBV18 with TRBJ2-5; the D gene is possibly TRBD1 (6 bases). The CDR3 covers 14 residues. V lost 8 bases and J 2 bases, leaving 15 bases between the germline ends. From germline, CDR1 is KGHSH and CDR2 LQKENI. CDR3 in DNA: TGTGCCAGCGCTGGGACATCAGAACAAGAGACCCAGTACTTC. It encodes CASAGTSEQETQYF.

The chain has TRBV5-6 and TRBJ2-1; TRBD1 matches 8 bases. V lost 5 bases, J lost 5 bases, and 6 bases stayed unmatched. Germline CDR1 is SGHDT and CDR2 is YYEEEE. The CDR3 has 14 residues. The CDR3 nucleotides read TGTGCCAGCAGTCGGACAGGGATCGACAATGAGCAGTTCTTC. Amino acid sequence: CASSRTGIDNEQFF.

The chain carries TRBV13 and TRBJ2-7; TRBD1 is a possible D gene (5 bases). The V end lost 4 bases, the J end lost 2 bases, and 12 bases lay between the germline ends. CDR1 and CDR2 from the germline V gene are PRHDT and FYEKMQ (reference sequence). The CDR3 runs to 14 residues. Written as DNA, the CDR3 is TGTGCCAGCAGCTACCAGGGAAGAGCCTACGAGCAGTACTTC. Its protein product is CASSYQGRAYEQYF.

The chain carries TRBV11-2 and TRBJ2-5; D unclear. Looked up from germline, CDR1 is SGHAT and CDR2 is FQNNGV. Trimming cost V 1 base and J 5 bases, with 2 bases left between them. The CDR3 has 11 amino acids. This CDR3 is CASSLAETQYF. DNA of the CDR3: TGTGCCAGCAGCTTAGCGGAGACCCAGTACTTC.

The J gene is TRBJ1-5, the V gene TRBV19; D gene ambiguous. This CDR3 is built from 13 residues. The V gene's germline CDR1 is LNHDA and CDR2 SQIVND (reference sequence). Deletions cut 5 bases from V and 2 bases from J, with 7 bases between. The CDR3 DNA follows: TGTGCCAGTAGTTGGCCCGGCAATCAGCCCCAGCATTTT. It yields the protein CASSWPGNQPQHF.

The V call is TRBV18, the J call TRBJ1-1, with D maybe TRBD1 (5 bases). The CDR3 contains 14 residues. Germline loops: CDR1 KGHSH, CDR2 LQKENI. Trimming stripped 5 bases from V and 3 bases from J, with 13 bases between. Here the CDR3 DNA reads TGTGCCAGCTCATCTCCGGGGGAGGACACTGAAGCTTTCTTT. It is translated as CASSSPGEDTEAFF.

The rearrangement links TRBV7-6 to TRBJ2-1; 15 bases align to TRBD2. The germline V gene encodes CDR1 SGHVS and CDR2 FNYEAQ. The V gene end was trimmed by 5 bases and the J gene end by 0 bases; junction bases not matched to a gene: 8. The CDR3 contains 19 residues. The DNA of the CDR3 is TGTGCCAGCAGCAAGCCGGGACTAGCGGGGGGTAGCTCCTACAATGAGCAGTTCTTC. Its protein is CASSKPGLAGGSSYNEQFF.

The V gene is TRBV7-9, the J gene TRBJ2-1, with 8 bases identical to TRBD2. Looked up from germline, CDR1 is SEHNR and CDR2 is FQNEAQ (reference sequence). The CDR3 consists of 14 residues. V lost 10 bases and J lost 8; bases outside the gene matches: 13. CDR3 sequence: CATTGSGGRYEQFF. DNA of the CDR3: TGTGCCACCACAGGGAGCGGGGGTCGGTATGAGCAGTTCTTC.

CDR3 region: CASSLKGAPQHF. DNA of the CDR3: TGTGCCAGCAGTTTGAAGGGGGCGCCCCAGCATTTT. The chain is built from TRBV28 and TRBJ1-5, with 7 bases that match TRBD1. The V gene end was trimmed by 3 bases and the J gene end by 9 bases; junction bases not matched to a gene: 2. The CDR3 length is 12 residues. Germline-derived CDR1 and CDR2 are MDHEN and SYDVKM.

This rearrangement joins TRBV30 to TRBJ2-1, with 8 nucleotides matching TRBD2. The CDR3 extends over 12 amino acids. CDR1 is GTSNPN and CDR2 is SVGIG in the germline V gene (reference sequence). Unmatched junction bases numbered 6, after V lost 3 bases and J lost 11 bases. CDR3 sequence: CAWRSSGTKQFF. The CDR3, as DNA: TGTGCCTGGAGGAGTAGCGGGACTAAGCAGTTCTTC.